One sample yielded the 16 T cell receptor beta chains listed below, sequenced in a study of blood T cells in healthy people across ages. Combining a sample-barcoded 5' primer with a J-beta primer mix, a second PCR ran for roughly 7 to 11 cycles. TCRdb reanalysed the 5' RACE reads using MiXCR and keeps one entry per CDR3 protein. The sample consists of about 1.8 million distinct CDR3 sequences, roughly 50% of them appearing once. The sample consisted of blood. These receptors were taken from a woman in her 40s in good health.

The J gene is TRBJ1-1, the V gene TRBV15, with TRBD1 matching over 12 bases. This CDR3 region has 17 residues. The germline gives CDR1 LNHNV, CDR2 YYDKDF (reference sequence). With 5 bases clipped from V and 2 bases from J, the junction kept 9 bases outside the gene matches. CDR3 residues: CATSAWDRGPSNTEAFF. The CDR3 DNA reads TGTGCCACCAGCGCATGGGACAGGGGGCCGAGTAACACTGAAGCTTTCTTT. The full variable domain, completed using reference TRBV15 and TRBJ1-1, is DAMVIQNPRYQVTQFGKPVTLSCSQTLNHNVMYWYQQKSSQAPKLLFHYYDKDFNNEADTPDNFQSRRPNTSFCFLDIRSPGLGDTAMYLCATSAWDRGPSNTEAFFGQGTRLTVV.

Worth noting for this clonotype: At one of its ends the junction is not consistent with the germline gene, which may arise from a read error. The chain has TRBV28 and TRBJ2-1, with TRBD2 identical over 11 bases. The CDR3 totals 15 residues. CDR1 is MDHEN and CDR2 is SYDVKM in the germline V gene. CDR3 residues: CASGLPGLAVNEQFF. DNA of the CDR3: TGTGCCAGCGGTTTGCCGGGACTAGCGGTCAATGAGCAGTTCTTC. The full variable domain, in which reference TRBV28 and TRBJ2-1 provide the parts outside the CDR3, is DVKVTQSSRYLVKRTGEKVFLECVQDMDHENMFWYRQDPGLGLRLIYFSYDVKMKEKGDIPEGYSVSREKKERFSLILESASTNQTSMYLCASGLPGLAVNEQFFGPGTRLTVL.

This clonotype has a handful of counts. The J gene is TRBJ2-5, the V gene TRBV6-1, with 9 bases aligning to TRBD1. V was pared by 8 bases and J by 1 base, with 5 bases of the junction left unmatched. The germline V gene has CDR1 MNHNS and CDR2 SASEGT. This CDR3 contains 14 residues. CDR3 sequence (DNA): TGTGCCAGCCGTTGGGACAGGGTCCAAGAGACCCAGTACTTC. Protein: CASRWDRVQETQYF.

The chain couples TRBV2 to TRBJ2-5; 7 bases are a match to TRBD1. Germline loops: CDR1 SNHLY, CDR2 FYNNEI. The V and J ends lost 10 bases and 1 base, in that order; junction bases with no gene match: 6. CDR3 length: 13 residues. The CDR3 sequence: CAKTQGLQETQYF. The CDR3 nucleotides are TGTGCCAAAACACAGGGGCTCCAAGAGACCCAGTACTTC. The full variable domain, rest sourced from reference TRBV2 and TRBJ2-5, is EPEVTQTPSHQVTQMGQEVILRCVPISNHLYFYWYRQILGQKVEFLVSFYNNEISEKSEIFDDQFSVERPDGSNFTLKIRSTKLEDSAMYFCAKTQGLQETQYFGPGTRLLVL.

This clonotype showed up just a few times. V and J are TRBV29-1 and TRBJ2-7; a possible D gene is TRBD1 (8 bases). V shed 6 bases and J shed 5 bases, with 20 bases lying between them. Germline CDR1 reads SQVTM; CDR2 reads ANQGSEA. The CDR3 is made up of 14 amino acids. The CDR3 is CSVVDREGTHEQYF. CDR3 coding DNA: TGCAGCGTCGTGGACAGGGAGGGTACCCACGAGCAGTACTTC.

This clonotype was found a few times. The chain carries TRBV5-1 and TRBJ2-1; 9 positions match TRBD2. CDR1 and CDR2 from the germline V gene are SGHRS and YFSETQ. The CDR3 sequence is 15 residues long. The trim removed 6 bases at V and 7 bases at J, leaving 11 bases unmatched. This CDR3 is CASNSGGPGVNEQFF. The CDR3, as DNA: TGCGCCAGCAATAGCGGGGGACCAGGAGTGAATGAGCAGTTCTTC.

V usage is TRBV5-5 and J usage is TRBJ2-5; no firm D call. This CDR3 region has 13 residues. V was trimmed by 8 bases and J by 11 bases, leaving 22 bases between them. In germline, CDR1 is SGHKS, CDR2 YYEKEE (reference sequence). CDR3 sequence: CARVPANYNEQYF. The CDR3 nucleotides are TGTGCCAGGGTTCCAGCGAATTACAATGAGCAGTACTTC.

The rearrangement uses TRBV27 and TRBJ2-5; the D gene could be TRBD1 or TRBD2 (5 bases each). Germline V lookup: CDR1 MNHEY, CDR2 SMNVEV (reference sequence). The CDR3 contains 16 residues. The V gene lost 2 bases and the J gene lost 1 base, with 14 bases spanning the gap. The CDR3 nucleotides read TGTGCCAGCAGTTTAGCCCGGGACGGCCCCCAAGAGACCCAGTACTTC. Translating it yields CASSLARDGPQETQYF.

V usage is TRBV11-2 and J usage is TRBJ2-2; D may be TRBD2 (6 bases). Trimming shortened V by 4 bases and J by 4 bases, and 13 bases separated the two germline ends. This CDR3 comprises 15 residues. Germline CDR1 and CDR2: SGHAT and FQNNGV. The CDR3 is CASSCLQGGTGELFF. CDR3 bases: TGTGCCAGCAGCTGCTTGCAGGGAGGCACCGGGGAGCTGTTTTTT.

V usage is TRBV5-6 and J usage is TRBJ2-7, with D tentatively TRBD2 (5 bases). With the DNA end fitting TRBJ2-4 better, the J assignment may be wrong. The CDR3 has 14 amino acids. Germline V CDR1 and CDR2: SGHDT, YYEEEE. This chain's CDR3 is CASSSGWAGNIQYF. For the CDR3, the DNA is TGTGCCAGCAGCTCGGGCTGGGCGGGAAACATTCAGTACTTC.

This clonotype has only a few counts. The V call is TRBV14, the J call TRBJ2-1; maybe TRBD2 (6 bases). The V and J ends lost 0 bases and 0 bases respectively, with 12 bases between them. CDR3 length equals 17 residues. Germline-derived CDR1 and CDR2 are SGHDN and FVKESK. The CDR3 sequence is CASSQDGGVGSYNEQFF. The CDR3 region has the DNA TGTGCCAGCAGCCAAGATGGCGGGGTCGGCTCCTACAATGAGCAGTTCTTC.

The chain employs TRBV2 and TRBJ2-1, with D perhaps matching TRBD1 (8 bases). The CDR3 sequence is 15 residues long. The V and J ends lost 5 bases and 4 bases respectively, with 15 bases between them. Germline V gives CDR1 SNHLY, CDR2 FYNNEI. The CDR3 reads CASSKQGGGYNEQFF. The CDR3, as DNA: TGTGCCAGCAGTAAACAGGGGGGGGGGTACAATGAGCAGTTCTTC.

The table lists this clonotype with a few counts. V gene TRBV5-5 combines with J gene TRBJ1-2; D is unclear. Germline V CDR1 and CDR2: SGHKS, YYEKEE (reference sequence). V was clipped by 4 bases and J by 7 bases, with 8 bases between them. This CDR3 has 11 amino acids. The CDR3 loop is CASSPDGGYTF. The CDR3 nucleotides read TGTGCCAGCAGCCCGGATGGTGGCTACACCTTC.

The J gene is TRBJ2-3, the V gene TRBV27; 9 nucleotides agree with TRBD2. Germline V lookup: CDR1 MNHEY, CDR2 SMNVEV (reference sequence). This CDR3 is built from 17 residues. J lost 0 bases, V lost 4 bases, and 8 bases had no gene match. The CDR3 spells CASSSKTSGFSTDTQYF. CDR3 coding DNA: TGTGCCAGCAGTTCTAAGACTAGCGGATTTAGCACAGATACGCAGTATTTT.

The count of this clonotype is one. The chain carries TRBV29-1 and TRBJ2-5, with 7 bases identical to TRBD1. The DNA end lines up better with TRBJ2-1; the J call may be wrong. CDR1 is SQVTM, CDR2 ANQGSEA, per germline. The CDR3 has 17 amino acids. CDR3 amino acids: CSARLRRDSSFQETQFF. The CDR3 DNA reads as TGCAGCGCGCGCCTTCGAAGGGACAGTAGCTTCCAAGAGACCCAGTTCTTC.

The CDR3 sequence is CASSPGSGTGVGYTF. DNA of the CDR3: TGTGCCAGCAGCCCGGGGTCCGGGACAGGGGTCGGCTACACCTTC. The rearrangement uses TRBV7-2 and TRBJ1-2; TRBD1 aligns across 10 bases. This CDR3 has 15 amino acids. J gave up 8 bases and V 5 bases, and 11 bases lay outside the gene matches. The germline V gene encodes CDR1 SGHTA and CDR2 FQGNSA.